The clone carrying this T cell receptor beta chain was picked up a small number of times. Its antigen is as yet unknown. The entry originates in a study of identical twins. Unique molecular identifiers were present on the cDNA, which also gained a universal primer site by template switching. Using its own MiXCR run on the 5' RACE reads, TCRdb lists one record per CDR3 protein. In the table there are 500,000 to 650,000 distinct CDR3 sequences, 20% to 25% of which are singletons. Study results and limitations: Monozygotic twins shared more out-of-frame TCR alpha than recombination models predicted.

Germline CDR1 ENHRY, CDR2 SYGVKD. This CDR3 has 15 residues. V trimming: 8 bases; J trimming: 9 bases; junction bases outside the gene matches: 7. The same data also contributed to another study, on yellow fever vaccine responses in identical twins.

Sequenced input: CD4+ T cells sorted from blood. V is TRBV10-3 and J is TRBJ2-1; TRBD2 matches at 16 bases. This TCR derives from a woman under 30 in good health. The CDR3 reads CAIGGTSGGVFEQFF. The CDR3 region has the DNA TGTGCCATCGGGGGGACTAGCGGGGGGGTTTTTGAGCAGTTCTTC.